The rows below give T cell receptor beta chains drawn from one sample of a study of T cell changes during pregnancy in multiple sclerosis. Profiled with immunoSEQ multiplex PCR; TCRdb holds only in-frame clones, not every one. This sample has some 69,000 clones; more than 90% occur once, and the top ten carry roughly 2.1%. The sequencing used peripheral blood, collected in the second trimester of pregnancy. The receptors shown here come from a female donor in good health, enrolled as a control in a pregnancy study. CDR3s leave out the opening cysteine and the closing phenylalanine or tryptophan. Size is omitted from some rows. Given values are once, few, many or a class for expanded clones.

J gene,V gene,clone size,CDR3 protein
TRBJ2-1,TRBV27,.,ASSLVRGYNEQF
TRBJ2-7,TRBV29-1,.,SVRRQTDVYEQY
TRBJ2-7,TRBV5-6,few,ASSSGGERGPSYEQY
TRBJ1-6,TRBV18,.,ASSTLEQPDNSPLH
TRBJ1-2,TRBV11-2,.,ASNTNRGGQNGYT
TRBJ1-2,TRBV2,.,ASSERGYGYT
TRBJ2-7,TRBV27,.,ASSLSPGGPYEQY
TRBJ2-1,TRBV5-5,.,ASTAYNEQF
TRBJ1-5,TRBV27,.,ASSRSQGLNQPQH
TRBJ1-6,TRBV28,.,ASSLGTANSPLH
TRBJ2-3,TRBV4-3,.,ASSRGGGTDTQY
TRBJ2-7,TRBV19,few,ASSMRGRGQY
TRBJ2-3,TRBV7-9,.,ASSPSSSSTDTQY
TRBJ2-5,TRBV6-5,.,ASSYSQGTRETQY
TRBJ1-5,TRBV7-9,.,ASSSRGTGTQPQH